The 21 T cell receptor beta chains presented below share a single source sample, sequenced in a study of blood T cells in healthy people across ages (dated by TCRdb to between 2015 and 2017). Libraries came from 5' RACE. The listed sequencing device is Illumina HiSeq 2500. A second PCR of about 6 to 12 cycles was run with a J-beta primer mix and a sample-barcoded 5' primer. Using fastp trimming at Q25 and MiXCR clonotype assembly, TCRdb reanalyzed the public sequencing data and kept in-frame beta chains. CDR3 protein sequences are deduplicated, and each keeps its most common genes and DNA. The sample includes 650,000 to 900,000 distinct CDR3 sequences, with around 68% observed a single time. The top ten constitute 25% to 35% of the sample. Sequencing input: blood. The receptors originated from a young man in good health.

This clonotype was seen only a few times. The chain couples TRBV24-1 to TRBJ1-1; D remains ambiguous. Trimming took 3 bases from V and 3 from J, leaving 10 bases between them. CDR3 size: 14 residues. Germline CDR1 and CDR2: KGHDR and SFDVKD. This CDR3 reads CATSDVEADTEAFF. CDR3 in DNA: TGTGCCACCAGTGATGTAGAAGCGGACACTGAAGCTTTCTTT.

Concerning this clonotype itself: The junction shows a germline mismatch at one end, possibly a read error. The chain couples TRBV11-1 to TRBJ1-1; no definite D call. CDR1 and CDR2 from the germline V gene are SGHAT and FQDESV (reference sequence). The CDR3 covers 13 residues. The CDR3 loop reads CAGSLVEPGRAFF. The CDR3 bases are TGTGCCGGCAGCTTAGTGGAACCTGGTCGGGCTTTCTTT.

V usage is TRBV24-1 and J usage is TRBJ2-4, with D perhaps TRBD2 (5 bases). The DNA end is more similar to TRBJ2-7, so the J call may be wrong. The germline gives CDR1 KGHDR, CDR2 SFDVKD. The CDR3 consists of 13 residues. The CDR3 nucleotides read TGTGCCACCAGTGACGGGGTTTCCTACGAGCAGTACTTC. It codes for CATSDGVSYEQYF.

The chain combines TRBV6-2 or TRBV6-3 with TRBJ1-2; maybe TRBD1 (6 bases). The CDR3 length is 13 residues. V was cut by 8 bases and J by 7 bases, with 17 bases left in between. CDR1 and CDR2 (germline): MNHEY, SVGEGT. For the CDR3, the DNA is TGTGCCAGCGCTACGGGGGGCCTTCCTGGCTACACCTTC. Translated: CASATGGLPGYTF.

This clonotype was counted a single time. The CDR3 DNA reads as TGTGCCAGCACCATGCCGGGCAGGGTCCCTGAAGCTTTCTTT. It specifies CASTMPGRVPEAFF. The rearrangement links TRBV28 to TRBJ1-1; tentative D call: TRBD1 (5 bases). In germline, CDR1 is MDHEN, CDR2 SYDVKM. This CDR3 has 14 residues. V lost 7 bases, J lost 6 bases, and 18 bases lay in between.

This chain joins TRBV10-3 and TRBJ1-4, with D unclear. Trimming removed 6 bases from V and 3 bases from J, with 5 bases in between. The CDR3 totals 12 residues. Per the germline V gene, CDR1 is ENHRY and CDR2 is SYGVKD. The CDR3 sequence: CAIRQPNEKLFF. CDR3 coding DNA: TGTGCCATCAGACAGCCTAATGAAAAACTGTTTTTT.

This clonotype was observed once. The chain is built from TRBV28 and TRBJ2-5; TRBD1 aligns across 9 bases. The CDR3 runs 14 residues. Germline loops: CDR1 MDHEN, CDR2 SYDVKM. The V and J ends lost 2 bases and 11 bases, in that order; junction bases with no gene match: 9. The CDR3 nucleotides are TGTGCCAGCAGTTTACCGGGACAGGGCTACAAGCAGTACTTC. This gives the protein CASSLPGQGYKQYF.

This chain connects TRBV3-1 to TRBJ2-3; TRBD2 agrees at 14 bases. CDR3 size: 16 residues. The germline V gene encodes CDR1 LGHDT and CDR2 YNNKEL (reference sequence). J lost 5 bases, V lost 3 bases, and 4 bases had no gene match. The DNA of the CDR3 is TGTGCCAGCAGCCAGGGGACTAGCGGGGGCGGAGATACGCAGTATTTT. The encoded protein is CASSQGTSGGGDTQYF.

The gene calls are TRBV29-1 and TRBJ2-2, with a weak D call TRBD2 (6 bases). V dropped 4 bases and J dropped 6 bases, with 18 bases sitting between them. Per the germline V gene, CDR1 is SQVTM and CDR2 is ANQGSEA. This CDR3 is 15 amino acids long. The CDR3 sequence: CSVVSGRGDAGELFF. The CDR3 region has the DNA TGCAGCGTTGTCTCTGGGCGGGGTGACGCCGGGGAGCTGTTTTTT.

V usage is TRBV7-8 and J usage is TRBJ2-4; D is possibly TRBD2 (7 bases). The DNA end is more similar to TRBJ2-7, so the J call may be wrong. The CDR3 length is 15 residues. CDR1 is SGHVS, CDR2 FQNEAQ, per germline. The CDR3: CASSLGGGTTYEQYF. For the CDR3, the DNA is TGTGCCAGCAGCTTAGGAGGGGGGACTACCTACGAGCAGTACTTC.

Only a few counts were recorded for this clonotype. The chain joins TRBV20-1 to TRBJ1-1, with TRBD1 as a possible D gene (6 bases). The CDR3 loop spans 12 amino acids. The V and J ends lost 8 bases and 0 bases respectively, with 10 bases between them. CDR1 and CDR2 (germline): DFQATT, SNEGSKA (reference sequence). The CDR3: CSTTGLNTEAFF. CDR3 bases: TGCAGTACCACAGGGCTGAACACTGAAGCTTTCTTT.

The DNA of the CDR3 is TGCAGCGCCCGACAGCTGTTTAATGAAAAACTGTTTTTT. It translates to CSARQLFNEKLFF. The chain recombines TRBV29-1 with TRBJ1-4; tentative D call: TRBD1 (5 bases). Per the germline V gene, CDR1 is SQVTM and CDR2 is ANQGSEA. CDR3 length: 13 amino acids. Trimming removed 7 bases at V and 4 bases at J, with 13 bases between.

The genes are TRBV7-9 and TRBJ1-4, with D maybe TRBD1 (6 bases). This CDR3 contains 16 residues. Trimming took off 3 bases at V and 1 base at J, with 12 bases between the two ends. The germline V gene encodes CDR1 SEHNR and CDR2 FQNEAQ (reference sequence). Here the CDR3 DNA reads TGTGCCAGCAGCTTCCCTCGGGGACAAACTAATGAAAAACTGTTTTTT. This gives the protein CASSFPRGQTNEKLFF.

The chain is built from TRBV15 and TRBJ2-5; D gene uncertain. Trimming stripped 1 base from V and 1 base from J, with 10 bases between. CDR3 size: 15 residues. CDR1 is LNHNV and CDR2 is YYDKDF in the germline V gene (reference sequence). CDR3: CATSRGPGVQETQYF. As DNA, the CDR3 is TGTGCCACCAGCAGAGGACCCGGAGTCCAAGAGACCCAGTACTTC.

This chain uses TRBV7-2 with TRBJ2-7; 11 bases map to TRBD2. Looked up from germline, CDR1 is SGHTA and CDR2 is FQGNSA. This CDR3 spans 15 amino acids. The V gene end was trimmed by 1 base and the J gene end by 7 bases; junction bases not matched to a gene: 6. CDR3 residues: CASSLEGLAGGEQYF. DNA of the CDR3: TGTGCCAGCAGCTTAGAAGGACTAGCGGGCGGGGAGCAGTACTTC. Full variable domain (rest looked up from reference TRBV7-2 and TRBJ2-7): GAGVSQSPSNKVTEKGKDVELRCDPISGHTALYWYRQSLGQGLEFLIYFQGNSAPDKSGLPSDRFSAERTGGSVSTLTIQRTQQEDSAVYLCASSLEGLAGGEQYFGPGTRLTVT.

This chain uses TRBV6-5 with TRBJ1-5; the D gene is possibly TRBD1 (6 bases). V lost 7 bases and J 7 bases, leaving 17 bases between the germline ends. The CDR3 length is 14 residues. Germline V gene data show CDR1 as MNHEY and CDR2 as SVGAGI. The CDR3, as DNA: TGTGCCAGCAATACAGGGAACCCGGGGCAGCCCCAGCATTTT. Translated: CASNTGNPGQPQHF.

This clonotype was seen just once. The V gene is TRBV7-2, the J gene TRBJ1-5, with 7 bases fitting TRBD1. The CDR3 is 17 residues long. Per germline, CDR1 SGHTA and CDR2 FQGNSA. V dropped 3 bases and J dropped 2; count of bases not matched to a gene: 10. CDR3 residues: CASSFSEDRMGNQPQHF. CDR3 coding DNA: TGTGCCAGCAGCTTTTCGGAGGACAGGATGGGCAATCAGCCCCAGCATTTT.

This clonotype was seen only once. This chain connects TRBV4-2 to TRBJ2-3; 16 bases line up with TRBD2. The CDR3 is made up of 20 amino acids. J gave up 3 bases and V 0 bases, and 9 bases lay outside the gene matches. Germline-derived CDR1 and CDR2 are LGHNA and YNFKEQ. CDR3 nucleotides: TGTGCCAGCAGCCAAGATGAGGGACTAGCGGGGGGGGCAGGAACAGATACGCAGTATTTT. Translated: CASSQDEGLAGGAGTDTQYF.

V gene TRBV7-9 combines with J gene TRBJ1-2; maybe TRBD1 (6 bases). CDR3 length: 15 residues. Germline loops: CDR1 SEHNR, CDR2 FQNEAQ (reference sequence). Trimming pared 5 bases from V and 4 bases from J, leaving 17 bases between. CDR3 bases: TGTGCCAGCAGCCAACACAGGGAAGGGTTCTATGGCTACACCTTC. It translates to CASSQHREGFYGYTF.

This chain links TRBV6-5 with TRBJ1-2; no reliable D call. Germline assignment: CDR1 MNHEY and CDR2 SVGAGI. This CDR3 has 13 amino acids. Deletions cut 0 bases from V and 5 bases from J, with 7 bases between. CDR3 region: CASSYSDVYGYTF. Written as DNA, the CDR3 is TGTGCCAGCAGTTACTCGGACGTGTATGGCTACACCTTC.

The V gene is TRBV28, the J gene TRBJ2-3; the D is unclear. This CDR3 region has 13 residues. The V and J ends lost 7 bases and 3 bases respectively, with 11 bases between them. Germline CDR1 MDHEN, CDR2 SYDVKM. CDR3 protein: CASTLERTDTQYF. CDR3 DNA: TGTGCCAGCACCCTCGAACGAACAGATACGCAGTATTTT.